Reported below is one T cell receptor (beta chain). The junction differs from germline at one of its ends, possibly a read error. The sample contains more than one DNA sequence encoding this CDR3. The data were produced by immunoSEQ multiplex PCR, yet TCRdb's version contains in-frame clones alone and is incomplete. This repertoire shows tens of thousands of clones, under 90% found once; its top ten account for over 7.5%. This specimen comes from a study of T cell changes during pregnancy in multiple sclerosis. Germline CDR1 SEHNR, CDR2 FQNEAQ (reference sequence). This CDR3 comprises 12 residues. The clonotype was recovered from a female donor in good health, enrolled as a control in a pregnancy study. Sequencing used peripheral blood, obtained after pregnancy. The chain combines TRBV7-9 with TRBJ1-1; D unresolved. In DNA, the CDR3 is TGTGCCAGCAGCCCAGGATACACTGAAGCCTTCTTT. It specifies CASSPGYTEAFF.